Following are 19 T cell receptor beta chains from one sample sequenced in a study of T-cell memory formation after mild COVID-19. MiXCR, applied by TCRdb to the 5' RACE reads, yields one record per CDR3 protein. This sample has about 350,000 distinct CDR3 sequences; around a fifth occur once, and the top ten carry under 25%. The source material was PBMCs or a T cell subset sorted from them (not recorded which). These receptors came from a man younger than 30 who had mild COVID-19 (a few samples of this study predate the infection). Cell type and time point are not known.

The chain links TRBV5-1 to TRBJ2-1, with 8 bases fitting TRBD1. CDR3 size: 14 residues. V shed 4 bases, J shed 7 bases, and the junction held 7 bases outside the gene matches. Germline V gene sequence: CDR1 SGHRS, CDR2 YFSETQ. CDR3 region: CASSAQDRGNEQFF. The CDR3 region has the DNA TGCGCCAGCAGCGCACAAGACAGGGGTAATGAGCAGTTCTTC.

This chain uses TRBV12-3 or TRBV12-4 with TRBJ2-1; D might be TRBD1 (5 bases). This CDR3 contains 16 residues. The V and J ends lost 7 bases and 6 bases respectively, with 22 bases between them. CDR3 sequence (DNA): TGTGCCAGCACTAGGGGTGCAGGCCGGATCGCCAATGAGCAGTTCTTC. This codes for CASTRGAGRIANEQFF.

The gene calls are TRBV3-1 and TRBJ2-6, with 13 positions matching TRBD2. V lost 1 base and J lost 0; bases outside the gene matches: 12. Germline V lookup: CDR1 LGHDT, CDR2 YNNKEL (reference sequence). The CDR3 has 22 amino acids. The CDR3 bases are TGTGCCAGCAGCCAAGTCAACCCGGGACTAGCGGGGAGAAGCTCTGGGGCCAACGTCCTGACTTTC. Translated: CASSQVNPGLAGRSSGANVLTF.

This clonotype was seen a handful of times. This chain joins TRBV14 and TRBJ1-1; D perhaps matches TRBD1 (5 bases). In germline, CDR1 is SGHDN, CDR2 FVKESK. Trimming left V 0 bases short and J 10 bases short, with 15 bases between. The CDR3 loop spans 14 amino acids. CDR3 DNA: TGTGCCAGCAGCCAAGATGTCAGGGCGAGTGGAGCTTTCTTT. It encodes CASSQDVRASGAFF.

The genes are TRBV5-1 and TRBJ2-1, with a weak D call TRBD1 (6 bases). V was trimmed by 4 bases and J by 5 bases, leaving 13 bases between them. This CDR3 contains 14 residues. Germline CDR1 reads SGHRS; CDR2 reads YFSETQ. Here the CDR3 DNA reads TGCGCCAGCAGCAGAGGGGGTCCGAACAATGAGCAGTTCTTC. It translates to CASSRGGPNNEQFF.

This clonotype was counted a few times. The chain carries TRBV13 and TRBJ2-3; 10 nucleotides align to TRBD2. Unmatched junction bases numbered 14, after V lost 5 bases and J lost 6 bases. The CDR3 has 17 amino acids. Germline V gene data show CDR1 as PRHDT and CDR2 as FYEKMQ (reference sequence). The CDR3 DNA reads TGTGCCAGCAGCCCTAGCCCACTAGCGGGGAAGTCGGATACGCAGTATTTT. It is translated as CASSPSPLAGKSDTQYF.

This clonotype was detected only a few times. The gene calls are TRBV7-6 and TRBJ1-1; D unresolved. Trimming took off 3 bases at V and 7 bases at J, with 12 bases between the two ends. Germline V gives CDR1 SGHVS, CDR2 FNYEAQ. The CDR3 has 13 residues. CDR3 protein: CASSFLVGIEAFF. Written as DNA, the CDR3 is TGTGCCAGCAGCTTTTTGGTGGGAATTGAAGCTTTCTTT.

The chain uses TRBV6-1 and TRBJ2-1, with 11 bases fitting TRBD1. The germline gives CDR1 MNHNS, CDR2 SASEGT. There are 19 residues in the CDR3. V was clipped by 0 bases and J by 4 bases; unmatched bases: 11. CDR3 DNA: TGTGCCAGCAGTGAAGCCGGGACAGGGGGGGCGGCACGATACAATGAGCAGTTCTTC. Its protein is CASSEAGTGGAARYNEQFF.

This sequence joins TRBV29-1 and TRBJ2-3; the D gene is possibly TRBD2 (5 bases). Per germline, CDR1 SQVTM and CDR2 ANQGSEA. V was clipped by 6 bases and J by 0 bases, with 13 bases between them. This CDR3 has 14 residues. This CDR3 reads CSVSRTPSTDTQYF. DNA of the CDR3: TGCAGCGTATCGAGGACTCCAAGCACAGATACGCAGTATTTT.

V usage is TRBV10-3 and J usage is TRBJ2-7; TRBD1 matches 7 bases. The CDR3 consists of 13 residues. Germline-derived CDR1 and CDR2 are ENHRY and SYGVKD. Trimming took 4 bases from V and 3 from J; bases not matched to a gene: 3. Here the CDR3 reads CAISARTGYEQYV. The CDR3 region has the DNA TGTGCCATCAGTGCAAGGACAGGCTACGAGCAGTACGTC.

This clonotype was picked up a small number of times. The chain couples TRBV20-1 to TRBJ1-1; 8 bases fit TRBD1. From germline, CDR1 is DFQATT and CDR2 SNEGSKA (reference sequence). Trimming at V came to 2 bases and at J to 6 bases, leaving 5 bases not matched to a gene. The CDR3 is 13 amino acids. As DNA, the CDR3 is TGCAGTGCTAGATCAGGGGGCGAAGCTGAAGCTTTCTTT. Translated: CSARSGGEAEAFF.

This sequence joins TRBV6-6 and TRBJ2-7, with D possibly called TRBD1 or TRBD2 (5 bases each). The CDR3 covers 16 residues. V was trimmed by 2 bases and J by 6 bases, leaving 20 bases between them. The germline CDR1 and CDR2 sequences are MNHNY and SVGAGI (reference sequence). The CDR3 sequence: CASSYHYFGTGPEQYV. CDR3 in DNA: TGTGCCAGCAGTTACCACTACTTTGGGACGGGTCCCGAGCAGTACGTC.

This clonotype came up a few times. CDR3 bases: TGTGCCATCAGTGCGGCTTCTGAAGCTTTCTTT. Translation: CAISAASEAFF. The chain uses TRBV10-3 and TRBJ1-1; D ambiguous. The CDR3 runs to 11 residues. Germline CDR1 is ENHRY and CDR2 is SYGVKD. Trimming stripped 4 bases from V and 6 bases from J, with 6 bases between.

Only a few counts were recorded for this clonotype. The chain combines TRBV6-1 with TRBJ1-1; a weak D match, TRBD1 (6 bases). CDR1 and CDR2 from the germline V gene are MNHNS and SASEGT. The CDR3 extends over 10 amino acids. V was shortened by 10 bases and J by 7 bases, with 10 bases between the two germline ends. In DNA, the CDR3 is TGTGCCACCGGACAGTTTGAAGCTTTCTTT. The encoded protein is CATGQFEAFF.

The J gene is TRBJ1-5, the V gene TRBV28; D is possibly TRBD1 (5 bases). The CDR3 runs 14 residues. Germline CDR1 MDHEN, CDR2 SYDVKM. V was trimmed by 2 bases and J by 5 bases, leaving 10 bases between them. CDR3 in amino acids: CASSLGDWYQPQHF. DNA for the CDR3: TGTGCCAGCAGTTTAGGGGACTGGTATCAGCCCCAGCATTTT.

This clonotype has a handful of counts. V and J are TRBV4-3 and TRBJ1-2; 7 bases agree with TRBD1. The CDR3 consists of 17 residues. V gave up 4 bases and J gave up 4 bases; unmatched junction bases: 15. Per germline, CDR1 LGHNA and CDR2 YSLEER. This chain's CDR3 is CASSPSPGQKSLYGYTF. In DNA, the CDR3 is TGCGCCAGCAGCCCCTCCCCGGGACAGAAAAGCCTCTATGGCTACACCTTC.

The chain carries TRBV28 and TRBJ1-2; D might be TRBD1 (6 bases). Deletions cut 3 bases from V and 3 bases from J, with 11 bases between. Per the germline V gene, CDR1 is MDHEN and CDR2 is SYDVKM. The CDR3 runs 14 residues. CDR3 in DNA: TGTGCCAGCAGTTTTATGGGGGGCTACTATGGCTACACCTTC. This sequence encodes CASSFMGGYYGYTF.

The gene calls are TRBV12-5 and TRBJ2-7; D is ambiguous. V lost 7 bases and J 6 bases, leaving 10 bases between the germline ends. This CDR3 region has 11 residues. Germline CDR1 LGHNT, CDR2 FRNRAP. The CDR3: CASALWREQYF. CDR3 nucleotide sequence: TGTGCTAGTGCCCTATGGCGCGAGCAGTACTTC.

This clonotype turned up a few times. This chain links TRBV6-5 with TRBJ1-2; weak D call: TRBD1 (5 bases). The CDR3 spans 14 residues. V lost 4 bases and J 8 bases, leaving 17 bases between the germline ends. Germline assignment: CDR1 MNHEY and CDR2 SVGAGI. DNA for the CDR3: TGTGCCAGCAGTTTCACCCCCAAGGGGCGCGGCTACACCTTC. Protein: CASSFTPKGRGYTF.